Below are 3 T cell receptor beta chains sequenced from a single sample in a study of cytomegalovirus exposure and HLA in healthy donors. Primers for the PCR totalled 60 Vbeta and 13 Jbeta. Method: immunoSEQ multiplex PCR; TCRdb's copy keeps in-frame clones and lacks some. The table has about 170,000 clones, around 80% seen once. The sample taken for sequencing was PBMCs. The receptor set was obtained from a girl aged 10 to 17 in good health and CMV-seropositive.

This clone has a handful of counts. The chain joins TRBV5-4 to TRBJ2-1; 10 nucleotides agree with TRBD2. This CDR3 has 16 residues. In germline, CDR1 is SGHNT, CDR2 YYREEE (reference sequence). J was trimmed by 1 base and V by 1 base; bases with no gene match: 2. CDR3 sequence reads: CASSLNSGGSYNEQFF. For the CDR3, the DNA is TGTGCCAGCAGCTTGAATAGCGGGGGGTCCTACAATGAGCAGTTCTTC.

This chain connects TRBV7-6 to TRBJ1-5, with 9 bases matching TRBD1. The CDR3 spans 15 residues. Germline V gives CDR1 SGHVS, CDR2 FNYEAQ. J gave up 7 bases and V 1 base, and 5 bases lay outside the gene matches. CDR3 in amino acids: CASSLGQGGGQPQHF. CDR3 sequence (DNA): TGTGCCAGCAGCTTAGGACAGGGGGGTGGACAGCCCCAGCATTTT. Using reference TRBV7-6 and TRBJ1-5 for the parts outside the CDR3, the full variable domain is GAGVSQSPRYKVTKRGQDVALRCDPISGHVSLYWYRQALGQGPEFLTYFNYEAQQDKSGLPNDRFSAERPEGSISTLTIQRTEQRDSAMYRCASSLGQGGGQPQHFGDGTRLSIL.

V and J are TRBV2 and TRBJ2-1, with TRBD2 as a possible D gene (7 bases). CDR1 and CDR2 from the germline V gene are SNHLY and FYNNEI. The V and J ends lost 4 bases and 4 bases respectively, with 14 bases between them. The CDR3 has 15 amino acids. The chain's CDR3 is CASSGRGLQYNEQFF. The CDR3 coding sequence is TGTGCCAGCAGTGGGCGGGGGCTCCAATACAATGAGCAGTTCTTC.